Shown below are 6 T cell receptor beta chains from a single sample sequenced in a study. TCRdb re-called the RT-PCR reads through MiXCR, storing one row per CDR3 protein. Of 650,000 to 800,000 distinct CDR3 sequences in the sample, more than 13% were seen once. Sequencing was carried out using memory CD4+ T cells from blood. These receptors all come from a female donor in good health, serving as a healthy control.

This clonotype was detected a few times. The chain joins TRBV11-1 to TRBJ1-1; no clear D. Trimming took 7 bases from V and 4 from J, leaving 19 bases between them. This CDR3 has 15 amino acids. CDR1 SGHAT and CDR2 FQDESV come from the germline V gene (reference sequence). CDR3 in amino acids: CASTTREGLGTEAFF. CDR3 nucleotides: TGTGCCAGCACCACTCGGGAAGGCCTAGGCACTGAAGCTTTCTTT.

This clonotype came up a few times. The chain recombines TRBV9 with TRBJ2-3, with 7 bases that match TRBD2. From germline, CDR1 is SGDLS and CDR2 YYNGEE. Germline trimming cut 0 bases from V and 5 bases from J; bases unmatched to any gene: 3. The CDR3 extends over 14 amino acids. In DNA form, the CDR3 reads TGTGCCAGCAGCGTAGTTGGGGAGGGAGATACGCAGTATTTT. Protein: CASSVVGEGDTQYF.

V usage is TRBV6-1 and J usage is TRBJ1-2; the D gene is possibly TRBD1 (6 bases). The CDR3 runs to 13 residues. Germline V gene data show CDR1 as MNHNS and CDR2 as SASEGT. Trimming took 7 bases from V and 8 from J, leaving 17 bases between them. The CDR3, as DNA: TGTGCCAGCAATCCCAGAGGGGGATTCGGCTACACCTTC. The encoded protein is CASNPRGGFGYTF.

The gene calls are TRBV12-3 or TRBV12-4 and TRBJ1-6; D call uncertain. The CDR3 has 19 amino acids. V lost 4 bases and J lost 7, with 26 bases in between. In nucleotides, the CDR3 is TGTGCCAGCAGTTCCCATTATGTGTGGGGTAAGGTTGCCAATTCACCCCTCCACTTT. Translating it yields CASSSHYVWGKVANSPLHF.

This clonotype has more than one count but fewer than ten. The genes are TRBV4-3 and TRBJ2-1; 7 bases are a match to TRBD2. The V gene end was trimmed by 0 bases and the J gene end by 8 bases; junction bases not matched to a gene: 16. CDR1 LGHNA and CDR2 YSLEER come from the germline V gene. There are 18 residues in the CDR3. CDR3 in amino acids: CASSQESKRDYFGYEQFF. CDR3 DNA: TGCGCCAGCAGCCAAGAATCGAAGCGGGATTATTTCGGATATGAGCAGTTCTTC.

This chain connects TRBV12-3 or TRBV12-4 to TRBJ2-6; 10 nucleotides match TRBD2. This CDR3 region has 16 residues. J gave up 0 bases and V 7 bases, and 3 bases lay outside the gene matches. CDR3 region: CASTAGGNSGANVLTF. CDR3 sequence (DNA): TGTGCCAGCACAGCGGGAGGGAACTCTGGGGCCAACGTCCTGACTTTC.